The 21 T cell receptor beta chains reported below all come from one sample, sequenced in a study of blood T cell repertoires in COVID-19. TCRdb's table, derived via immunoSEQ multiplex PCR, lists solely in-frame clones and lacks some. The sample has about 170,000 clones; 84% are singletons. Sequencing was done on a sample of peripheral blood. Receptors originate from a woman in her sixties or seventies with COVID-19, enrolled during active disease.

V gene TRBV18 combines with J gene TRBJ2-5; no reliable D call. Germline CDR1 KGHSH, CDR2 LQKENI. This CDR3 comprises 13 residues. The ends were cut back, 4 bases at V and 4 bases at J, with 10 bases in the middle. The CDR3 loop reads CASSREVGETQYF. As DNA, the CDR3 is TGTGCCAGCTCACGCGAGGTGGGAGAGACCCAGTACTTC.

Here the CDR3 reads CASSPQAGGPRDHEQFF. In DNA form, the CDR3 reads TGTGCCAGCAGCCCTCAGGCCGGGGGACCGCGTGACCATGAGCAGTTCTTC. The chain combines TRBV7-3 with TRBJ2-1; perhaps TRBD2 as D (6 bases). CDR3 length: 17 residues. Trimming took 5 bases from V and 8 from J, leaving 25 bases between them. Germline CDR1 SGHTA, CDR2 FQGTGA.

The chain employs TRBV12-5 and TRBJ1-6; a weak D match, TRBD1 (5 bases). CDR1 is LGHNT and CDR2 is FRNRAP in the germline V gene. The ends were cut back, 0 bases at V and 2 bases at J, with 14 bases in the middle. This CDR3 spans 18 amino acids. The CDR3 here is CASGLVGALETYNSPLHF. The CDR3 nucleotides are TGTGCTAGTGGTTTGGTAGGGGCATTGGAAACCTATAATTCACCCCTCCACTTT.

The V and J genes are TRBV18 and TRBJ1-4, with TRBD1 identical over 8 bases. This CDR3 has 14 amino acids. The germline V gene has CDR1 KGHSH and CDR2 LQKENI. V trimming: 3 bases; J trimming: 8 bases; junction bases outside the gene matches: 5. The CDR3 here is CASSPGQGWEKLFF. CDR3 coding DNA: TGTGCCAGCTCACCCGGACAGGGATGGGAAAAACTGTTTTTT.

The V and J genes are TRBV30 and TRBJ1-3; the D gene is possibly TRBD1 (6 bases). The CDR3 spans 15 residues. Germline V gene sequence: CDR1 GTSNPN, CDR2 SVGIG (reference sequence). V shed 4 bases and J shed 2 bases, with 15 bases lying between them. This CDR3 reads CAWTLGAVPGNTIYF. CDR3 DNA sequence: TGTGCCTGGACCTTGGGGGCTGTGCCTGGAAACACCATATATTTT.

The genes are TRBV21-1 and TRBJ2-7; TRBD2, the table's D call, lacks a check against the DNA. TRBV21-1 is deemed a pseudogene. The CDR3 totals 14 residues. CDR3 DNA: TGTGCCAGCAGCAACCCTAGGAGCTCCTACGAGCAGTACTTC. Translated, it gives CASSNPRSSYEQYF.

V and J are TRBV5-1 and TRBJ2-7, with no clear D. Trimming pared 2 bases from V and 3 bases from J, leaving 6 bases between. Germline loops: CDR1 SGHRS, CDR2 YFSETQ. This CDR3 is built from 12 residues. In DNA form, the CDR3 reads TGCGCCAGCAGCTTAGACAACTACGAGCAGTACTTC. Encoded protein: CASSLDNYEQYF.

The genes are TRBV5-4 and TRBJ2-1, with 7 bases lining up with TRBD1. Germline V gene lookup returns CDR1 SGHNT and CDR2 YYREEE (reference sequence). This CDR3 contains 17 residues. V shed 0 bases, J shed 1 base, and the junction held 7 bases outside the gene matches. The CDR3, as DNA: TGTGCCAGCAGCTTGGCCTGGGGCAGGGGGTCCTACAATGAGCAGTTCTTC. Residues: CASSLAWGRGSYNEQFF.

The CDR3 DNA reads as TGTGCCAGCAGCGTATCTAGGTCCCATGGTACTGAGCAGTTCTTC. Its translation: CASSVSRSHGTEQFF. The chain couples TRBV9 to TRBJ2-1; the D is unclear. V was cut by 1 base and J by 9 bases, with 17 bases left in between. Germline-derived CDR1 and CDR2 are SGDLS and YYNGEE. The CDR3 sequence is 15 residues long.

The chain uses TRBV7-9 and TRBJ1-1; D is unclear. The germline V gene encodes CDR1 SEHNR and CDR2 FQNEAQ (reference sequence). The CDR3 runs 14 residues. The V gene lost 0 bases and the J gene lost 7 bases, with 12 bases spanning the gap. The CDR3 region has the DNA TGTGCCAGCAGCTTAGCGCGTGGTCCCCTTGAAGCTTTCTTT. Translated: CASSLARGPLEAFF. Together with reference TRBV7-9 and TRBJ1-1, the CDR3 gives the full variable domain: DTGVSQNPRHKITKRGQNVTFRCDPISEHNRLYWYRQTLGQGPEFLTYFQNEAQLEKSRLLSDRFSAERPKGSFSTLEIQRTEQGDSAMYLCASSLARGPLEAFFGQGTRLTVV.

The V call is TRBV19, the J call TRBJ2-1, with D perhaps matching TRBD1 (5 bases). The CDR3 extends over 13 amino acids. The V end was cut by 7 bases, the J end by 2 bases, with 9 bases between. CDR1 is LNHDA, CDR2 SQIVND, per germline (reference sequence). CDR3 residues: CASKPGPYNEQFF. Written as DNA, the CDR3 is TGTGCCAGTAAGCCAGGGCCCTACAATGAGCAGTTCTTC. The full variable domain, in which reference TRBV19 and TRBJ2-1 provide the parts outside the CDR3, is DGGITQSPKYLFRKEGQNVTLSCEQNLNHDAMYWYRQDPGQGLRLIYYSQIVNDFQKGDIAEGYSVSREKKESFPLTVTSAQKNPTAFYLCASKPGPYNEQFFGPGTRLTVL.

The chain links TRBV19 to TRBJ2-3; 9 bases map to TRBD1. Germline CDR1 is LNHDA and CDR2 is SQIVND (reference sequence). V was pared by 5 bases and J by 2 bases, with 11 bases of the junction left unmatched. The CDR3 contains 17 residues. The CDR3 spells CASSPRTGATDTDTQYF. As DNA, the CDR3 is TGTGCCAGTAGTCCCCGGACAGGGGCCACCGACACAGATACGCAGTATTTT.

The chain joins TRBV24-1 to TRBJ2-7; 7 nucleotides line up with TRBD1. Germline lookup yields CDR1 KGHDR and CDR2 SFDVKD. V lost 3 bases to trimming and J lost 6 bases; unmatched junction nucleotides: 10. CDR3 length: 15 amino acids. The CDR3 reads CATSDPGTVGAEQYF. The CDR3 region has the DNA TGTGCCACCAGTGATCCGGGGACAGTGGGGGCCGAGCAGTACTTC.

J is TRBJ1-1 and V is TRBV4-2; 7 positions match TRBD1. Unmatched junction bases numbered 12, after V lost 0 bases and J lost 5 bases. This CDR3 has 17 residues. Germline loops: CDR1 LGHNA, CDR2 YNFKEQ. CDR3 bases: TGTGCCAGCAGCCAAGAAGGGGGCGGGGTCCCCCTGACTGAAGCTTTCTTT. Translating gives CASSQEGGGVPLTEAFF.

The rearrangement links TRBV19 to TRBJ1-6; D gene unclear. The length of the CDR3 is 12 residues. V was pared by 3 bases and J by 13 bases, with 10 bases between. Germline V CDR1 and CDR2: LNHDA, SQIVND (reference sequence). In nucleotides, the CDR3 is TGTGCCAGTAGTATTTCTAGTGGGCCCCTCCACTTT. Encoded protein: CASSISSGPLHF.

The chain recombines TRBV6-5 with TRBJ1-1, with 8 bases aligning to TRBD1. Germline loops: CDR1 MNHEY, CDR2 SVGAGI. The CDR3 is 14 residues long. Trimming cost V 2 bases and J 6 bases; bases outside gene matches: 5. Here the CDR3 DNA reads TGTGCCAGCAGTTACGACAGGGGTCGACCTGAAGCTTTCTTT. It yields the protein CASSYDRGRPEAFF.

In its sample, this clone was seen once. The chain employs TRBV7-2 and TRBJ2-3; the D is unclear. CDR3 length: 12 amino acids. Trimming cost V 1 base and J 11 bases, with 10 bases left between them. CDR1 is SGHTA, CDR2 FQGNSA, per germline. CDR3: CASSLGGVGQYF. CDR3 coding DNA: TGTGCCAGCAGCTTAGGAGGAGTCGGGCAGTATTTT.

This clone was seen once. J is TRBJ2-7 and V is TRBV27; D is possibly TRBD1 (5 bases). The CDR3 loop spans 16 amino acids. Trimming left V 0 bases short and J 2 bases short, with 14 bases between. Germline V CDR1 and CDR2: MNHEY, SMNVEV (reference sequence). The CDR3 sequence is CASSLSKGELTYEQYF. The DNA for the CDR3 is TGTGCCAGCAGTTTATCGAAAGGGGAACTCACCTACGAGCAGTACTTC.

The chain joins TRBV19 to TRBJ1-1; D call uncertain. The CDR3 is made up of 15 amino acids. Trimming took 0 bases from V and 6 from J, leaving 14 bases between them. Per the germline V gene, CDR1 is LNHDA and CDR2 is SQIVND (reference sequence). CDR3 nucleotide sequence: TGTGCCAGTAGTATAGATTCAGGTTCGGTGGCTGAAGCTTTCTTT. Protein product: CASSIDSGSVAEAFF.

The genes are TRBV6-5 and TRBJ2-1, with D possibly being TRBD2 (6 bases). The germline gives CDR1 MNHEY, CDR2 SVGAGI. This CDR3 has 14 residues. V dropped 7 bases and J dropped 5 bases, with 15 bases sitting between them. The CDR3 here is CASTTARRDNEQFF. Here the CDR3 DNA reads TGTGCCAGCACGACGGCTCGGAGGGACAATGAGCAGTTCTTC.

The CDR3 DNA reads TGTGCCAGCAGTTTTGGGGGAGGAGGATCCTACAATGAGCAGTTCTTC. This encodes CASSFGGGGSYNEQFF. V is TRBV28 and J is TRBJ2-1, with a weak D call TRBD2 (6 bases). With 3 bases removed from V and 1 base from J, the gap between germline ends came to 13 bases. In germline, CDR1 is MDHEN, CDR2 SYDVKM. The CDR3 covers 16 residues.